Below are 27 T cell receptor beta chains sequenced from a single sample in a study of blood T cell repertoires in COVID-19. Libraries were prepared by immunoSEQ multiplex PCR; TCRdb keeps only in-frame clonotypes and omits some of them. This table holds 180,000 or so clones, about 85% found once. Sequencing was carried out using peripheral blood. These receptors all stem from a woman of 80 years or more with acute or convalescent COVID-19.

The J gene is TRBJ1-2, the V gene TRBV7-2; maybe TRBD1 (5 bases). The CDR3 contains 13 residues. Per the germline V gene, CDR1 is SGHTA and CDR2 is FQGNSA. The V and J ends lost 3 bases and 2 bases respectively, with 7 bases between them. CDR3 residues: CASSFDRNYGYTF. Written as DNA, the CDR3 is TGTGCCAGCAGCTTTGACAGAAACTATGGCTACACCTTC.

The chain has TRBV27 and TRBJ2-1; the match to TRBD2 covers 10 bases. This CDR3 comprises 16 residues. V gave up 5 bases and J gave up 8 bases; unmatched junction bases: 12. The germline gives CDR1 MNHEY, CDR2 SMNVEV (reference sequence). The CDR3: CASSGRTSGALDEQFF. The DNA of the CDR3 is TGTGCCAGCAGTGGTAGGACTAGCGGCGCCTTGGATGAGCAGTTCTTC.

This sequence joins TRBV7-2 and TRBJ1-2; D remains unclear. Germline CDR1 SGHTA, CDR2 FQGNSA. Deletions cut 5 bases from V and 5 bases from J, with 9 bases between. The CDR3 is 12 amino acids. The CDR3 loop reads CASSLQQYGYTF. The CDR3 region has the DNA TGTGCCAGCAGCCTACAGCAGTATGGCTACACCTTC. The whole variable domain, remainder taken from reference TRBV7-2 and TRBJ1-2, is GAGVSQSPSNKVTEKGKDVELRCDPISGHTALYWYRQSLGQGLEFLIYFQGNSAPDKSGLPSDRFSAERTGGSVSTLTIQRTQQEDSAVYLCASSLQQYGYTFGSGTRLTVV.

This chain joins TRBV19 and TRBJ1-5, with TRBD1 identical over 12 bases. Germline lookup yields CDR1 LNHDA and CDR2 SQIVND (reference sequence). This CDR3 comprises 16 residues. V lost 4 bases, J lost 7 bases, and 8 bases stayed unmatched. The CDR3 protein is CASSRGTGGNSQPQHF. DNA for the CDR3: TGTGCCAGTAGTAGAGGGACAGGGGGCAATAGCCAGCCCCAGCATTTT.

J is TRBJ2-2 and V is TRBV24-1, with D perhaps matching TRBD1 (6 bases). From germline, CDR1 is KGHDR and CDR2 SFDVKD. The V gene lost 9 bases and the J gene lost 0 bases, with 10 bases spanning the gap. The CDR3 has 14 amino acids. DNA for the CDR3: TGTGCCACCTCCGGGACAACGAACACCGGGGAGCTGTTTTTT. Translating it yields CATSGTTNTGELFF.

The rearrangement uses TRBV27 and TRBJ2-5; 13 bases line up with TRBD2. V lost 5 bases and J lost 2; bases outside the gene matches: 2. The germline gives CDR1 MNHEY, CDR2 SMNVEV (reference sequence). This CDR3 comprises 15 residues. CDR3 DNA sequence: TGTGCCAGCAGTCGGACTAGCGGGAGACAAGAGACCCAGTACTTC. This translates into CASSRTSGRQETQYF.

The chain has TRBV19 and TRBJ2-1; TRBD2 might be the D (6 bases). V gave up 5 bases and J gave up 6 bases, with 14 bases separating them. In germline, CDR1 is LNHDA, CDR2 SQIVND (reference sequence). The CDR3 sequence is 14 residues long. CDR3 nucleotide sequence: TGTGCCAGTAGTCCCCAGACTAGTGTCAATGAGCAGTTCTTC. Protein sequence: CASSPQTSVNEQFF.

The chain carries TRBV6-5 and TRBJ1-2; tentative D call: TRBD1 (5 bases). Trimming took 0 bases from V and 6 from J, leaving 14 bases between them. In germline, CDR1 is MNHEY, CDR2 SVGAGI. The CDR3 sequence is 15 residues long. CDR3 DNA: TGTGCCAGCAGTTACTCCCCCGTGACAGATAATGGCTACACCTTC. It yields the protein CASSYSPVTDNGYTF.

The chain carries TRBV12-3 or TRBV12-4 and TRBJ2-7, with D maybe TRBD1 (6 bases). The V gene lost 5 bases and the J gene lost 1 base, with 6 bases spanning the gap. This CDR3 has 12 residues. In DNA, the CDR3 is TGTGCCAGCAGTGACAGGTCCTACGAGCAGTACTTC. As protein: CASSDRSYEQYF.

This rearrangement joins TRBV27 to TRBJ2-7; D not certain. V was shortened by 4 bases and J by 3 bases, with 13 bases between the two germline ends. Germline V lookup: CDR1 MNHEY, CDR2 SMNVEV (reference sequence). The CDR3 has 14 residues. CDR3 sequence reads: CASSYKIHSYEQYF. The CDR3 DNA reads TGTGCCAGCAGTTATAAGATTCACAGCTACGAGCAGTACTTC.

The rearrangement uses TRBV3-1 (or the pseudogene TRBV3-2) and TRBJ1-2, with a possible D match to TRBD1 (5 bases). Deletions cut 11 bases from V and 5 bases from J, with 9 bases between. The CDR3 is 10 amino acids. Germline V gene lookup returns CDR1 LGHDT and CDR2 YNNKEL (reference sequence). Written as DNA, the CDR3 is TGTGCCGCACGACAGTATGGCTACACCTTC. Encoded protein: CAARQYGYTF.

The rearrangement joins TRBV11-2 to TRBJ2-7; TRBD1 aligns across 8 bases. CDR3 length equals 15 residues. Germline V gene data show CDR1 as SGHAT and CDR2 as FQNNGV. J gave up 0 bases and V 6 bases, and 7 bases lay outside the gene matches. CDR3: CASSRTGTYSYEQYF. CDR3 DNA: TGTGCCAGCAGTAGGACAGGGACCTACTCCTACGAGCAGTACTTC.

The chain couples TRBV10-3 to TRBJ1-2; 11 positions match TRBD1. Germline V gene lookup returns CDR1 ENHRY and CDR2 SYGVKD. Trimming cost V 6 bases and J 4 bases; bases outside gene matches: 10. CDR3 length: 16 amino acids. CDR3 loop: CAISPGQGVRSYGYTF. The CDR3 DNA sequence: TGTGCCATCAGCCCGGGACAGGGGGTACGAAGCTATGGCTACACCTTC.

The chain recombines TRBV12-3 or TRBV12-4 with TRBJ1-6; D remains ambiguous. The V and J ends lost 7 bases and 6 bases respectively, with 7 bases between them. This CDR3 region has 12 residues. The CDR3 reads CASIPGNSPLHF. The CDR3 coding sequence is TGTGCCAGCATCCCGGGTAATTCACCCCTCCACTTT.

This chain connects TRBV11-2 to TRBJ1-5; D is unclear. Germline assignment: CDR1 SGHAT and CDR2 FQNNGV. V was clipped by 0 bases and J by 0 bases, with 6 bases between them. This CDR3 is 15 amino acids long. The CDR3 region is CASSLDPVSNQPQHF. DNA for the CDR3: TGTGCCAGCAGCTTAGATCCGGTTAGCAATCAGCCCCAGCATTTT.

V gene TRBV19 combines with J gene TRBJ2-7, with 9 bases fitting TRBD1. The CDR3 spans 14 residues. Germline CDR1 LNHDA, CDR2 SQIVND (reference sequence). J lost 1 base, V lost 9 bases, and 7 bases had no gene match. The CDR3 is CASEPGQGSYEQYF. CDR3 DNA sequence: TGTGCCAGCGAACCGGGACAGGGTTCCTACGAGCAGTACTTC.

The chain has TRBV5-1 and TRBJ2-3, with 8 bases fitting TRBD2. Germline CDR1 and CDR2: SGHRS and YFSETQ. The CDR3 is 18 amino acids. The V segment lost 0 bases and the J segment 0 bases; nucleotides outside the gene matches: 9. The chain's CDR3 is CASSLASSGPPSTDTQYF. DNA for the CDR3: TGCGCCAGCAGCTTGGCATCTAGCGGGCCTCCTAGCACAGATACGCAGTATTTT.

The rearrangement joins TRBV9 to TRBJ2-5, with D perhaps TRBD2 (6 bases). The germline V gene has CDR1 SGDLS and CDR2 YYNGEE. V was cut by 4 bases and J by 1 base, with 20 bases left in between. CDR3 size: 17 residues. The chain's CDR3 is CASSSHGGAAAQETQYF. In nucleotides, the CDR3 is TGTGCCAGCAGCTCCCACGGGGGAGCAGCGGCCCAAGAGACCCAGTACTTC.

This CDR3 reads CASSYTTGNTEAFF. The CDR3 coding sequence is TGTGCCAGCAGTTATACGACAGGGAACACTGAAGCTTTCTTT. This chain uses TRBV6-5 with TRBJ1-1, with a tentative D call TRBD1 (6 bases). Germline V gives CDR1 MNHEY, CDR2 SVGAGI. V was clipped by 3 bases and J by 1 base, with 9 bases between them. The CDR3 runs to 14 residues.

The J gene is TRBJ1-6, the V gene TRBV5-6, with 8 bases aligning to TRBD1. After removal of 7 bases from V and 7 bases from J, the junction contained 7 bases not matched to a gene. The CDR3 contains 14 residues. Germline CDR1 and CDR2: SGHDT and YYEEEE. This CDR3 is CASSLWTGNSPLHF. The CDR3, as DNA: TGTGCCAGCTCGCTGTGGACAGGGAATTCACCCCTCCACTTT.

This chain links TRBV11-2 with TRBJ1-1; D is unresolved. The CDR3 is 13 amino acids. Germline-derived CDR1 and CDR2 are SGHAT and FQNNGV. Between the trimmed V and J ends, which lost 0 bases and 7 bases, there was a span of 9 bases. The chain's CDR3 is CASSLDMADEAFF. The CDR3 nucleotides read TGTGCCAGCAGCTTAGATATGGCGGATGAAGCTTTCTTT. Full variable domain (outside the CDR3, taken from reference TRBV11-2 and TRBJ1-1): EAGVAQSPRYKIIEKRQSVAFWCNPISGHATLYWYQQILGQGPKLLIQFQNNGVVDDSQLPKDRFSAERLKGVDSTLKIQPAKLEDSAVYLCASSLDMADEAFFGQGTRLTVV.

This chain uses TRBV7-3 with TRBJ2-6; maybe TRBD2 (5 bases). Germline V gene lookup returns CDR1 SGHTA and CDR2 FQGTGA. V lost 3 bases and J lost 0, with 21 bases in between. This CDR3 has 20 amino acids. This chain's CDR3 is CASSFGERNKILSGANVLTF. The CDR3 region has the DNA TGTGCCAGCAGCTTCGGGGAGAGGAACAAGATCCTCTCTGGGGCCAACGTCCTGACTTTC.

J is TRBJ1-5 and V is TRBV5-5; D is undetermined. Trimming cost V 0 bases and J 6 bases, with 10 bases left between them. The CDR3 has 14 amino acids. Germline CDR1 SGHKS, CDR2 YYEKEE (reference sequence). As DNA, the CDR3 is TGTGCCAGCAGCTTGGGCCACAGTTTTCAGCCCCAGCATTTT. It translates to CASSLGHSFQPQHF.

The chain links TRBV4-2 to TRBJ2-5; D uncertain. CDR1 and CDR2 (germline): LGHNA, YNFKEQ. V shed 4 bases and J shed 1 base, with 13 bases lying between them. This CDR3 has 15 amino acids. As DNA, the CDR3 is TGTGCCAGCAGCCGAAGCTTACAGAGCCAAGAGACCCAGTACTTC. As protein: CASSRSLQSQETQYF.

This clone showed up just a few times. The J gene is TRBJ2-7, the V gene TRBV6-2 or TRBV6-3; D may be TRBD2 (6 bases). Trimming left V 6 bases short and J 7 bases short, with 19 bases between. This CDR3 region has 14 residues. Germline V lookup: CDR1 MNHEY, CDR2 SVGEGT. CDR3 in DNA: TGTGCCAGCAGACCTTGGAGGGACGCGGGTGAGCAGTACTTC. Translation: CASRPWRDAGEQYF.

This chain connects TRBV18 to TRBJ1-1, with D unclear. CDR3 length: 16 residues. CDR1 is KGHSH, CDR2 LQKENI, per germline. Trimming stripped 5 bases from V and 0 bases from J, with 16 bases between. CDR3 DNA sequence: TGTGCCAGCTCATCAGGAACGGGATTCATGAACACTGAAGCTTTCTTT. This codes for CASSSGTGFMNTEAFF.

The chain has TRBV11-2 and TRBJ2-3; unclear D gene. The CDR3 runs 13 residues. V was trimmed by 5 bases and J by 4 bases, leaving 10 bases between them. Germline CDR1 reads SGHAT; CDR2 reads FQNNGV. CDR3 DNA sequence: TGTGCCAGCAGCAATTTCGCAGCAGATACGCAGTATTTT. It yields the protein CASSNFAADTQYF.